Shown below are 31 T cell receptor beta chains from a single sample sequenced in a study of cytomegalovirus exposure and HLA in healthy donors (dated by TCRdb to the late 2010s). To prepare the library, the immunoSEQ multiplex PCR assay was applied. For the multiplex PCR, a mixture combining 60 forward primers for TCR Vbeta segments and 13 reverse primers for TCR Jbeta segments was used. Held by TCRdb, this immuneACCESS table contains in-frame sequences only and omits some clones. Under half of the omission traces to an unresolved V gene where checked; the cause of the rest is unknown. Across this sample there are under 200,000 clones, with about four fifths seen only once. The top ten hold 1.5% to 2% of the sample. Sequencing input: PBMCs. The origin of the receptors is a woman aged 18 to 35 in good health and CMV-seronegative.

The genes are TRBV5-8 and TRBJ1-5; D is unresolved. Germline loops: CDR1 SGHTS, CDR2 YDEGEE. Deletions cut 4 bases from V and 4 bases from J, with 9 bases between. The CDR3 has 13 residues. The CDR3 nucleotides are TGTGCCAGCAGCCCATGGCCAAATCAGCCCCAGCATTTT. This encodes CASSPWPNQPQHF.

The rearrangement uses TRBV13 and TRBJ2-7; 11 positions match TRBD1. With V trimmed by 6 bases and J by 8 bases, 21 bases remained unmatched. The germline V gene has CDR1 PRHDT and CDR2 FYEKMQ (reference sequence). This CDR3 spans 18 amino acids. DNA for the CDR3: TGTGCCAGCAGTTGGACAGGGGGACAGGGGGTAAGAGCCCGTCAGCAGTACTTC. As protein: CASSWTGGQGVRARQQYF.

The chain links TRBV19 to TRBJ2-5; TRBD2 matches at 13 bases. From germline, CDR1 is LNHDA and CDR2 SQIVND (reference sequence). Trimming at V came to 4 bases and at J to 4 bases, leaving 6 bases not matched to a gene. This CDR3 is 16 amino acids long. The DNA of the CDR3 is TGTGCCAGTAGTAACCGAGGACTAGCGGGAGTAGAGACCCAGTACTTC. Translated, it gives CASSNRGLAGVETQYF. The variable domain in full, completed from reference TRBV19 and TRBJ2-5, reads DGGITQSPKYLFRKEGQNVTLSCEQNLNHDAMYWYRQDPGQGLRLIYYSQIVNDFQKGDIAEGYSVSREKKESFPLTVTSAQKNPTAFYLCASSNRGLAGVETQYFGPGTRLLVL.

The chain uses TRBV11-2 and TRBJ2-1; D may be TRBD1 (5 bases). V was cut by 0 bases and J by 6 bases, with 18 bases left in between. The CDR3 covers 17 residues. Germline V gene data show CDR1 as SGHAT and CDR2 as FQNNGV. CDR3 loop: CASSLDGRLFRGNEQFF. The CDR3 DNA follows: TGTGCCAGCAGCTTAGATGGCCGCTTGTTTAGGGGCAATGAGCAGTTCTTC.

The chain joins TRBV2 to TRBJ2-3, with 9 nucleotides matching TRBD2. Germline CDR1 is SNHLY and CDR2 is FYNNEI. The CDR3 runs to 18 residues. The trim removed 2 bases at V and 0 bases at J, leaving 9 bases unmatched. In nucleotides, the CDR3 is TGTGCCAGCAGTGAACGGCGGGAGGGCCATCATAGCACAGATACGCAGTATTTT. Its translation is CASSERREGHHSTDTQYF.

The V gene is TRBV27, the J gene TRBJ2-7; a weak D match, TRBD2 (5 bases). V lost 8 bases and J lost 5, with 10 bases in between. The CDR3 is 11 residues long. CDR1 is MNHEY and CDR2 is SMNVEV in the germline V gene (reference sequence). CDR3 nucleotide sequence: TGTGCCAGCCGCCTCGGGAACGAGCAGTACGTC. Its translation: CASRLGNEQYV.

This chain connects TRBV10-1 to TRBJ2-7; TRBD1 agrees at 7 bases. This CDR3 has 13 amino acids. CDR1 and CDR2 from the germline V gene are WNHNN and SYGVQD (reference sequence). V shed 0 bases and J 6 bases; nucleotides not matched to a gene: 2. The CDR3: CASSESQGFEQYF. The CDR3 nucleotides read TGCGCCAGCAGTGAGTCACAGGGGTTCGAGCAGTACTTC.

The CDR3 DNA reads as TGCGCCAGCAGCTGGGGGACTAGAGCTCGGATCGGCGGTGAGCAGTTCTTC. Its protein is CASSWGTRARIGGEQFF. The rearrangement joins TRBV5-1 to TRBJ2-1; 8 bases line up with TRBD2. This CDR3 comprises 17 residues. The germline gives CDR1 SGHRS, CDR2 YFSETQ. V lost 3 bases to trimming and J lost 9 bases; unmatched junction nucleotides: 17.

This clone was counted a single time. The chain's CDR3 is CASSPGTGTDTQYF. The CDR3 DNA reads TGTGCCAGCAGCCCCGGGACAGGCACAGATACGCAGTATTTT. The rearrangement joins TRBV7-9 to TRBJ2-3, with TRBD1 matching 7 bases. The CDR3 has 14 amino acids. J gave up 1 base and V 5 bases, and 3 bases lay outside the gene matches. From germline, CDR1 is SEHNR and CDR2 FQNEAQ (reference sequence).

This clone was detected only a few times. V usage is TRBV4-1 and J usage is TRBJ2-7, with 9 bases matching TRBD1. Germline values: CDR1 MGHRA, CDR2 YSYEKL. The CDR3 covers 15 residues. The ends lost 4 bases at V and 5 bases at J; junction bases unmatched: 9. CDR3 sequence reads: CASSRTRDRVHEQYV. The DNA for the CDR3 is TGCGCCAGCAGCCGGACCCGGGACAGGGTCCACGAGCAGTACGTC.

The chain joins TRBV6-5 to TRBJ1-1, with 7 bases that match TRBD1. The CDR3 is 15 residues long. V lost 4 bases and J lost 3; bases outside the gene matches: 8. The V gene's germline CDR1 is MNHEY and CDR2 SVGAGI. CDR3 sequence: CASSFTGDSHTEAFF. In DNA, the CDR3 is TGTGCCAGCAGTTTTACAGGGGACTCGCACACTGAAGCTTTCTTT.

CDR3 residues: CASSYHPARGYNEQFF. CDR3 nucleotide sequence: TGTGCCAGCAGTTACCACCCGGCTAGGGGGTACAATGAGCAGTTCTTC. The gene calls are TRBV12-1 and TRBJ2-1; TRBD1, as called in the table, went unchecked against the DNA. TRBV12-1 is assigned pseudogene status. CDR3 size: 16 residues.

The chain employs TRBV7-9 and TRBJ1-2; 7 nucleotides agree with TRBD1. Germline CDR1 SEHNR, CDR2 FQNEAQ (reference sequence). Losses at the gene ends were 3 bases for V and 1 base for J; bases not matched to a gene: 8. The CDR3 has 16 amino acids. The CDR3 here is CASSFHRDRDNYGYTF. Here the CDR3 DNA reads TGTGCCAGCAGCTTCCACCGGGACAGAGATAACTATGGCTACACCTTC.

V usage is TRBV2 and J usage is TRBJ2-7; TRBD2 matches 11 bases. J was trimmed by 9 bases and V by 3 bases; bases with no gene match: 1. CDR1 is SNHLY, CDR2 FYNNEI, per germline. The CDR3 runs 12 residues. CDR3: CASSDSGRVQYV. The CDR3 DNA sequence: TGTGCCAGCAGTGATAGCGGGAGGGTGCAGTACGTC.

The chain recombines TRBV6-5 with TRBJ1-2, with a weak D call TRBD1 (5 bases). Trimming left V 0 bases short and J 1 base short, with 6 bases between. Germline V lookup: CDR1 MNHEY, CDR2 SVGAGI. CDR3 size: 14 residues. In nucleotides, the CDR3 is TGTGCCAGCAGTTACTCCAGGGATAACTATGGCTACACCTTC. Translated, it gives CASSYSRDNYGYTF.

V gene TRBV27 combines with J gene TRBJ1-5; TRBD1 aligns across 9 bases. The CDR3 spans 16 residues. From germline, CDR1 is MNHEY and CDR2 SMNVEV (reference sequence). Trimming cost V 4 bases and J 0 bases; bases outside gene matches: 4. CDR3 nucleotides: TGTGCCAGCAGTTATCGGGGACAGGGTAGCAATCAGCCCCAGCATTTT. Protein sequence: CASSYRGQGSNQPQHF.

The rearrangement links TRBV7-2 to TRBJ2-7; TRBD2 matches at 13 bases. CDR3 length: 15 residues. Germline V CDR1 and CDR2: SGHTA, FQGNSA. Germline trimming cut 4 bases from V and 3 bases from J; bases unmatched to any gene: 3. In DNA, the CDR3 is TGTGCCAGCAGCTGGGGGACTAGCGGGGTCTACGAGCAGTACTTC. The encoded protein is CASSWGTSGVYEQYF.

The rearrangement links TRBV7-8 to TRBJ2-4; 8 nucleotides match TRBD2. The V segment lost 1 base and the J segment 13 bases; nucleotides outside the gene matches: 6. The CDR3 is made up of 13 amino acids. Germline lookup yields CDR1 SGHVS and CDR2 FQNEAQ. The CDR3 is CASSLDTGGRQYF. The CDR3 region has the DNA TGTGCCAGCAGCTTAGATACGGGAGGGCGCCAGTACTTC.

Here the CDR3 DNA reads TGTGCCAGCAGACCAGGGGGTATCCACACTGAAGCTTTCTTT. Amino acids: CASRPGGIHTEAFF. J is TRBJ1-1 and V is TRBV28; TRBD1 matches at 7 bases. The germline gives CDR1 MDHEN, CDR2 SYDVKM. CDR3 length: 14 amino acids. The J segment lost 3 bases and the V segment lost 6 bases, leaving 7 bases of the junction unmatched. The whole variable domain, remainder taken from reference TRBV28 and TRBJ1-1, is DVKVTQSSRYLVKRTGEKVFLECVQDMDHENMFWYRQDPGLGLRLIYFSYDVKMKEKGDIPEGYSVSREKKERFSLILESASTNQTSMYLCASRPGGIHTEAFFGQGTRLTVV.

This clone was seen only a few times. The J gene is TRBJ1-6, the V gene TRBV5-1, with D maybe TRBD1 (6 bases). This CDR3 region has 15 residues. Trimming removed 3 bases at V and 6 bases at J, with 13 bases between. The germline gives CDR1 SGHRS, CDR2 YFSETQ. In DNA, the CDR3 is TGCGCCAGCAGCTCGCGACAGGAGACTAATTCACCCCTCCACTTT. Its protein product is CASSSRQETNSPLHF. The whole variable domain, filled in from reference TRBV5-1 and TRBJ1-6, reads KAGVTQTPRYLIKTRGQQVTLSCSPISGHRSVSWYQQTPGQGLQFLFEYFSETQRNKGNFPGRFSGRQFSNSRSEMNVSTLELGDSALYLCASSSRQETNSPLHFGNGTRLTVT.

This clone showed up many times. This chain uses TRBV27 with TRBJ1-1, with D tentatively TRBD1 (6 bases). V was shortened by 7 bases and J by 5 bases, with 17 bases between the two germline ends. Germline V CDR1 and CDR2: MNHEY, SMNVEV (reference sequence). The CDR3 has 14 residues. The CDR3 DNA reads TGTGCCAGCAAAAACAGGGCGCTGCCGACTGAAGCTTTCTTT. It yields the protein CASKNRALPTEAFF.

The V gene is TRBV4-1, the J gene TRBJ1-3; 8 nucleotides match TRBD1. Trimming took 2 bases from V and 3 from J; bases not matched to a gene: 6. CDR1 is MGHRA, CDR2 YSYEKL, per germline. The CDR3 sequence is 16 residues long. This CDR3 reads CASSQMDREDGNTIYF. The CDR3 DNA is TGCGCCAGCAGCCAAATGGACAGGGAAGATGGAAACACCATATATTTT.

V is TRBV7-2 and J is TRBJ2-5, with D unresolved. Between the trimmed V and J ends, which lost 8 bases and 4 bases, there was a span of 11 bases. CDR1 and CDR2 (germline): SGHTA, FQGNSA. This CDR3 comprises 12 residues. CDR3 DNA sequence: TGTGCCAGCGGTCGGAGTCCAGAGACCCAGTACTTC. Translation: CASGRSPETQYF.

J is TRBJ1-1 and V is TRBV7-2, with D unresolved. Trimming took 0 bases from V and 2 from J, leaving 7 bases between them. Germline loops: CDR1 SGHTA, CDR2 FQGNSA. This CDR3 has 14 residues. CDR3 bases: TGTGCCAGCAGCTTAGCACCCGGTAACACTGAAGCTTTCTTT. Residues: CASSLAPGNTEAFF.

The chain is built from TRBV25-1 and TRBJ2-7; 8 bases line up with TRBD1. Germline CDR1 and CDR2: MGHDK and SYGVNS. The junction had 7 bases not matched to a gene; V was cut back by 4 bases and J by 2 bases. This CDR3 contains 15 residues. CDR3 bases: TGTGCCAGCAGTGCTGAACAGGGGGGCCCCTACGAGCAGTACTTC. Translation: CASSAEQGGPYEQYF.

The gene calls are TRBV18 and TRBJ1-4; a weak D match, TRBD1 (5 bases). Germline V gene sequence: CDR1 KGHSH, CDR2 LQKENI. Trimming took off 1 base at V and 8 bases at J, with 20 bases between the two ends. The CDR3 spans 17 residues. CDR3 protein: CASSPLRDKGSGEKLFF. The CDR3 nucleotides are TGTGCCAGCTCACCACTGCGAGATAAGGGGTCCGGGGAAAAACTGTTTTTT.

This clone is a singleton in its sample. The chain carries TRBV2 and TRBJ2-1; D perhaps matches TRBD2 (8 bases). This CDR3 is 16 amino acids long. Trimming pared 8 bases from V and 10 bases from J, leaving 27 bases between. CDR1 is SNHLY, CDR2 FYNNEI, per germline. This chain's CDR3 is CASRWTGAGEKTEQFF. The DNA of the CDR3 is TGTGCCAGCCGTTGGACAGGAGCGGGAGAGAAAACCGAGCAGTTCTTC.

The chain combines TRBV5-6 with TRBJ2-3; TRBD2 matches at 7 bases. The CDR3 is 15 residues long. V shed 0 bases, J shed 2 bases, and the junction held 3 bases outside the gene matches. Germline CDR1 and CDR2: SGHDT and YYEEEE. The chain's CDR3 is CASSLGAGATDTQYF. CDR3 DNA sequence: TGTGCCAGCAGCTTGGGGGCGGGAGCCACAGATACGCAGTATTTT.

V and J are TRBV28 and TRBJ1-5, with 10 bases fitting TRBD1. The germline gives CDR1 MDHEN, CDR2 SYDVKM. J lost 4 bases, V lost 8 bases, and 2 bases had no gene match. This CDR3 contains 13 residues. The CDR3 DNA reads TGTGCCAGCGCGGACAGGGGGAATCAGCCCCAGCATTTT. It yields the protein CASADRGNQPQHF.

This sequence joins TRBV7-8 and TRBJ2-7; TRBD1 matches at 8 bases. The germline gives CDR1 SGHVS, CDR2 FQNEAQ. Trimming at V came to 4 bases and at J to 1 base, leaving 6 bases not matched to a gene. The CDR3 is made up of 15 amino acids. In nucleotides, the CDR3 is TGTGCCAGCAGCTCCCCGTGGACAGGGTCCTACGAGCAGTACTTC. Translation: CASSSPWTGSYEQYF.

This clone was observed a single time. The V and J genes are TRBV5-1 and TRBJ2-3; TRBD2 agrees at 13 bases. V shed 6 bases and J 4 bases; nucleotides not matched to a gene: 14. The CDR3 loop spans 18 amino acids. The germline CDR1 and CDR2 sequences are SGHRS and YFSETQ. As DNA, the CDR3 is TGCGCCAGCAAAGGGGGATCGAGACTAGCGGGAGGCTCAGATACGCAGTATTTT. It is translated as CASKGGSRLAGGSDTQYF.